This T cell receptor beta chain is drawn from a study of T cells in Graves' hyperthyroidism and ophthalmopathy. Exclusion criteria comprised uncontrolled infection, other autoimmune disease, pregnancy or lactation. Used for diagnoses were clinical symptoms, serum thyroxine and TRAb, thyroid ultrasound and orbital computed tomography. More than 9.5 ml fresh peripheral blood yielded the PBMCs. As to this clonotype: Antigen unknown.

Germline V gene sequence: CDR1 MNHEY, CDR2 SVGEGT. V lost 5 bases and J lost 4; bases outside the gene matches: 7. This CDR3 is 14 amino acids long. It was RNA transcripts that yielded the amplified TCR beta CDR3 regions. RT-PCR in the first round (using the HTBI primer set) targeted the TCR CDR3. MiXCR was run by TCRdb on the multiplex PCR reads, yielding one entry per CDR3 protein. This table has roughly 380,000 distinct CDR3 sequences, 11% to 15% appearing once. Findings and limits, study-wide: Most thyroid-expanded clonotypes above 0.001 were also found in blood.

Sample: blood. The gene calls are TRBV6-2 or TRBV6-3 and TRBJ1-1; 7 positions match TRBD1. This clonotype was sampled from a woman aged 60 to 75 with Graves' hyperthyroidism. The CDR3 bases are TGTGCCAGCAGTCAACCCAACAGGGGCACTGAAGCTTTCTTT. Protein sequence: CASSQPNRGTEAFF.